Listed here are 3 T cell receptor beta chains from one sample, sequenced in a study of immune evolution from preneoplasia to lung adenocarcinoma. Some clones are missing from TCRdb's copy, which holds only in-frame ones; the method was immunoSEQ multiplex PCR. The table lists 9,500 to 15,000 clones, 85% of them singletons, with approximately 3.6% in the top ten. Sample: FFPE tissue from an adenomatous hyperplasia lung lesion. Stated subset: atypical adenomatous hyperplasia (AAH), lung preneoplasia. These receptors originate from a person between 50 and 69 years old with lung adenocarcinoma.

The chain combines TRBV30 with TRBJ2-5, with TRBD2 matching over 9 bases. The CDR3 runs to 13 residues. The ends lost 5 bases at V and 5 bases at J; junction bases unmatched: 6. Germline CDR1 is GTSNPN and CDR2 is SVGIG (reference sequence). The CDR3 nucleotides are TGTGCCTGGTCATTCGCGGGAGGGGAGACCCAGTACTTC. This encodes CAWSFAGGETQYF.

This chain uses TRBV30 with TRBJ1-6; D is uncertain. Germline V gives CDR1 GTSNPN, CDR2 SVGIG (reference sequence). Trimming took off 0 bases at V and 2 bases at J, with 2 bases between the two ends. The CDR3 totals 13 residues. Here the CDR3 DNA reads TGTGCCTGGAGTGTGGCCTATAATTCACCCCTCCACTTT. Translation: CAWSVAYNSPLHF.

V and J are TRBV23-1 and TRBJ2-1, with D perhaps TRBD1 or TRBD2 (5 bases each). TRBV23-1 is sorted into the ORF group, with uncertain function. The CDR3 length is 14 residues. With 3 bases removed from V and 4 bases from J, the gap between germline ends came to 10 bases. The CDR3 DNA follows: TGCGCCAGCAGTCACTCCGAGGGGTACAATGAGCAGTTCTTC. Translated: CASSHSEGYNEQFF.